A selection of T cell receptor beta chains follows, all from one sample in a study of neoadjuvant anti-PD-1 for oral cavity cancer. Sequenced by immunoSEQ multiplex PCR; TCRdb stores in-frame clones only, minus some. Here the sample spans roughly 68,000 clones, roughly nine tenths being singletons. The source material was PBMCs, sampled after nivolumab (anti-PD-1) treatment. All receptors come from a person between 40 and 79 years old with oral cavity squamous cell carcinoma. Each CDR3 is given with its conserved first and last residue. D genes are given only for firm matches. The listing skips clone size in some rows; elsewhere it reads once, few, many or a size class.

clone_size d_call j_call v_call cdr3_nt cdr3_aa
. . TRBJ2-4 TRBV5-1 TGCGCCAGCAGCTCTCGTCCCGATAAAAACATTCAGTACTTC CASSSRPDKNIQYF
once . TRBJ1-1 TRBV9 TGTGCCAGCAGCCCGCCCGGGGGCAACACTGAAGCTTTCTTT CASSPPGGNTEAFF
. . TRBJ1-1 TRBV6-5 TGTGCCAGCAGCCGCTTGGTGGTAGGTAACACTGAAGCTTTCTTT CASSRLVVGNTEAFF
. . TRBJ1-2 TRBV19 TGTGCCAGTAGTATACCCACAGGTCTGAACTATGGCTACACCTTC CASSIPTGLNYGYTF
. TRBD2 TRBJ2-3 TRBV5-1 TGCGCCAGCAGCTTGATACTAGCGGGCCTAGGGAGGGATACGCAGTATTTT CASSLILAGLGRDTQYF
. . TRBJ2-7 TRBV6-1 TGTGCCAGCACGGACCGGGACCTAGCGTCCTACGAGCAGTACTTC CASTDRDLASYEQYF
. TRBD2 TRBJ2-1 TRBV5-1 TGCGCCAGCAGCTCATTAGCGGGAGACGACAATGAGCAGTTCTTC CASSSLAGDDNEQFF
. . TRBJ1-4 TRBV27 TGTGCCAGCAGTTTCGGGAGCAGGGGTGAAGAAAAACTGTTTTTT CASSFGSRGEEKLFF
few TRBD1 TRBJ1-1 TRBV2 TGTGCCAGCAGGCCTTCCGGGACAGGACGTGAAGCTTTCTTT CASRPSGTGREAFF
. . TRBJ1-2 TRBV4-1 TGCGCCAGCAGCCAAGTCGGGGGGAACTATGGCTACACCTTC CASSQVGGNYGYTF
. TRBD2 TRBJ2-1 TRBV6-4 TGTGCCAGCAGTGATACTAGCGGGGGGGCCAATGAGCAGTTCTTC CASSDTSGGANEQFF
. TRBD1 TRBJ2-3 TRBV7-8 TGTGCCAGCAGCTTAGGACAGGGGCGTAGGGATACGCAGTATTTT CASSLGQGRRDTQYF
. . TRBJ2-5 TRBV5-1 TGCGCCAGCAGCCCACCGGGTGAGACCCAGTACTTC CASSPPGETQYF
once . TRBJ2-1 TRBV28 TGTGCCAGCAGGCAGGGCTTAAGCTCCTACAATGAGCAGTTCTTC CASRQGLSSYNEQFF
medium-sized TRBD1 TRBJ2-3 TRBV6-5 TGTGCCAGCAGTTACGGACAGGGCACAGATACGCAGTATTTT CASSYGQGTDTQYF
. . TRBJ2-1 TRBV7-2 TGTGCCAGCAGCTTACCCCCAGCGGGTGAGCAGTTCTTC CASSLPPAGEQFF
. TRBD1 TRBJ2-1 TRBV7-9 TGTGCCAGCAGCTTACTACAGGGGGCCTACAATGAGCAGTTCTTC CASSLLQGAYNEQFF
. TRBD2 TRBJ2-7 TRBV7-7 TGTGCTAGCAGCTTAGCAGCGGGGCTCGAGCAGTACTTC CASSLAAGLEQYF
. . TRBJ1-3 TRBV11-2 TGTGCCAGCAGCTTAGATCACCGCTCTGGAAACACCATATATTTT CASSLDHRSGNTIYF
. TRBD1 TRBJ2-2 TRBV7-3 TGTGCCAGCAGCTTGACAGGGGCCACCGGGGAGCTGTTTTTT CASSLTGATGELFF
. TRBD2 TRBJ2-3 TRBV5-6 TGTGCCAGCAGCTTGGCGGGGGGGGCGGATACGCAGTATTTT CASSLAGGADTQYF
. TRBD1 TRBJ1-1 TRBV19 TGTGCCAGTACTAGGGACAGGGGGCGAAATGAAGCTTTCTTT CASTRDRGRNEAFF
. . TRBJ2-5 TRBV29-1 TGCAGCGCCGACACCGTGGAGACCCAGTACTTC CSADTVETQYF
once TRBD1 TRBJ1-1 TRBV13 TGTGCCAGCAGCTCCTATTACCGGGACAGGTTGGGGGATTGGAACACTGAAGCTTTCTTT CASSSYYRDRLGDWNTEAFF
. . TRBJ2-2 TRBV11-2 TGTGCCAGCAGCCTTAGCCCCGGGGAGCTGTTTTTT CASSLSPGELFF
once . TRBJ2-3 TRBV9 TGTGCCAGCAGCGTAGTAGTGGGGGATACGCAGTATTTT CASSVVVGDTQYF
. . TRBJ2-7 TRBV14 TGTGCCAGCAGCCAGAGGACCCTTCCATTAGCGACTAGCTCCTACGAGCAGTACTTC CASSQRTLPLATSSYEQYF
. TRBD2 TRBJ2-5 TRBV7-6 TGTGCCAGCAGCTCTAGCCACGGACTAGCGGAAAAAGAGACCCAGTACTTC CASSSSHGLAEKETQYF
. . TRBJ2-2 TRBV19 TGTGCCAGTAGTATGGTCCAGTCCGCGAACACCGGGGAGCTGTTTTTT CASSMVQSANTGELFF
. . TRBJ1-2 TRBV10-3 TGTGCCATCAGTGAGTACACCGGTACTTATGGCTACACCTTC CAISEYTGTYGYTF
. TRBD2 TRBJ2-3 TRBV5-3 TGTGCCAGAAGCTTGTGGGTAGCGGGGGGACCCCGCACAGATACGCAGTATTTT CARSLWVAGGPRTDTQYF
. TRBD1 TRBJ1-2 TRBV27 TGTGCCAGCAGTTTCCGGGACAGGAGCTATGGCTACACCTTC CASSFRDRSYGYTF
. . TRBJ1-2 TRBV28 TGTGCCAGCCTGACTCTTGGGGGCGGCTACACCTTC CASLTLGGGYTF
few . TRBJ1-2 TRBV5-4 TGTGCCAGCAGCGCCGGGACACACGATGGCTACACCTTC CASSAGTHDGYTF
. TRBD1 TRBJ2-2 TRBV5-1 TGCGCCAGCTTCGGACAGGGTCTTATGGGGAACACCGGGGAGCTGTTTTTT CASFGQGLMGNTGELFF
. TRBD1 TRBJ1-2 TRBV9 TGTGCCAGCAGCGTCGGGATACAGGGGGATTCCTATGGCTACACCTTC CASSVGIQGDSYGYTF
. . TRBJ1-1 TRBV6-6 TGTGCCAGCAGTTACTCGAGGTCACCATTCCCCACTGAAGCTTTCTTT CASSYSRSPFPTEAFF
. . TRBJ1-6 TRBV4-2 TGTGCCAGCAGCCAAGAGGTTTCACCCCTCCACTTT CASSQEVSPLHF
. . TRBJ2-7 TRBV5-1 TGCGCCAGCAGCACAGGGTCAGAGCGCTACGAGCAGTACTTC CASSTGSERYEQYF
. . TRBJ1-2 TRBV30 TGTGCCTGGAACCTGGGGGTGCTCGATGGCTACACCTTC CAWNLGVLDGYTF
. TRBD2 TRBJ2-5 TRBV27 TGTGCCAGCAGAACCCTAGCGGGAGGTGTTGAGACCCAGTACTTC CASRTLAGGVETQYF
. . TRBJ2-3 TRBV27 TGTGCCAGCAGTTTATCCCAGGTAGTGGCTAGTAAGGGTACGCAGTATTTT CASSLSQVVASKGTQYF
. . TRBJ1-5 TRBV7-6 TGTGCCAGCAGCCCATACGGATATGGTAGCAATCAGCCCCAGCATTTT CASSPYGYGSNQPQHF
once TRBD2 TRBJ2-7 TRBV7-8 TGTGCCAGCAGCGGGACTAGCGAGATCTACGAGCAGTACTTC CASSGTSEIYEQYF
. . TRBJ1-2 TRBV5-4 TGTGCCAGCAGCTTACAGGGCCCGCCCACCTTC CASSLQGPPTF
. . TRBJ1-2 TRBV5-1 TGCGCCAGCAGCTTGTTAGAATCTAACTATGGCTACACCTTC CASSLLESNYGYTF
. . TRBJ2-7 TRBV5-5 TGTGCCAGCAGCTTGGTAGGCGGCTACTACGCGGGGCAGTACTTC CASSLVGGYYAGQYF
few . TRBJ2-7 TRBV2 TGTGCCACCGCCGGTGGCGGAACCTACGAGCAGTACTTC CATAGGGTYEQYF
. . TRBJ1-1 TRBV6-5 TGTGCCAGCAGTTATACAGGGCCGAACACTGAAGCTTTCTTT CASSYTGPNTEAFF
. TRBD1 TRBJ1-6 TRBV18 TGTGCCAGCTCACCACTCGGACAGGTAGACCGGGAACCCCTCCACTTT CASSPLGQVDREPLHF
. . TRBJ1-2 TRBV6-5 TGTGCCAGCAGTGATTGGGTGGAGGGGAATGGCTACACCTTC CASSDWVEGNGYTF
. . TRBJ1-3 TRBV19 TGTGCCAGTTCGGTTGATGGGAACACCATATATTTT CASSVDGNTIYF
. . TRBJ1-2 TRBV4-1 TGCGCCAGCAGCCAAGATTCGTCGCTTCTCGGGTATGGCTACACCTTC CASSQDSSLLGYGYTF